This section outlines one T cell receptor beta chain sequence together with its context. Its antigen is not yet known. Base qualities are missing; no much larger clone stands one base away. The data stem from a study of blood T cells in healthy people across ages (dated by TCRdb to between 2015 and 2016). As for the study more broadly: In model experiments, template switching captured roughly one uniquely barcoded TCR beta cDNA molecule for every two T cells. Using deep sequencing normalized with unique cDNA molecular identifiers, the study measured how TCR beta repertoire diversity changes with age. The donors were divided into four age groups: young (average roughly 17 years), middle-aged (around 37), aged (approximately 62) and long-lived (approximately 74). For two donors (one aged 18 to 29 and one aged 80 or older), the study analyzed two additional independent replicas of 1 million unique cDNA reads from the same blood draw. Donors of different ages were randomly distributed across sequencing lanes to avoid experimental bias.

The approximately 39 donors, aged about 6 to 100 years, were systemically healthy Caucasian individuals from Russia. Each donor gave approximately 9.3 milliliters of peripheral blood, collected into EDTA-treated Vacutainer tubes. Ficoll-Paque density-gradient centrifugation was used to isolate PBMCs, with at least 7 million per sample. Trizol reagent was used to extract total RNA from PBMCs, with at least 5.5 micrograms per sample. For every donor, an aliquot of PBMCs went through flow cytometry to measure the percentages of naive CD45RAhigh/CD27high T cells. Study-level results and caveats: Observed TCR beta diversity per million T cells fell roughly linearly with age, and a significant reduction was already apparent by age about 38. Total diversity estimates from one million sequenced T cells were considered lower bounds and underestimates. There was a strong correlation between observed TCR beta diversity and the percentage of naive T cells measured by flow cytometry. Bulk unsorted PBMC profiling prevented conclusive comparison of naive and antigen-experienced compartments. Because the CMV infection status of the donors was unknown, age-related changes in expanded clonotypes may potentially have been confounded. The long-lived group showed more naive CD4+ T cells, fewer expanded clones and increased TCR diversity than the aged group, suggesting age selection.

Preparation of the library involved 5' RACE. Reads for this sample came from an Illumina HiSeq 2500. The second PCR ran for roughly 7 to 12 cycles and used a J-beta primer mix along with a sample-barcoded 5' primer. Each TCR beta cDNA molecule received a unique molecular identifier from a template-switch 5' adaptor carrying 12 random nucleotides. Each sample yielded at least 2.5 million CDR3-containing paired-end reads. All of the RNA was converted into first-strand cDNA using the Mint cDNA synthesis kit, with a TRBC-specific oligonucleotide serving as the primer. All cDNA was treated with uracil-DNA glycosylase and then went through a first 18-cycle PCR with the universal primers M1SS and BC2_uni_R. Per the authors' processing: Each sample was normalized by randomly selecting 1 million high-quality reads, each carrying a distinct molecular identifier. Reads sharing molecular identifiers were discarded rather than binned into consensus sequences. MiTCR, set to a Q25 quality threshold and the strictest error-elimination algorithm, was used for CDR3 identification, clonotype clustering and error correction. Lower-bound total TCR beta diversity was estimated with a nonparametric unseen species model using Euler transformation. The raw public data were reprocessed by TCRdb itself: fastp quality trimming at Q25, MiXCR clonotype calling, in-frame beta chains only. When rows share a CDR3 protein, they turn into one entry using the most common DNA and genes. The V and J calls reflect TCRdb's pipeline rather than the authors' work. A total of about 400,000 distinct CDR3 sequences appear in this sample, about 49% of them only once. Clones ranked in the top ten supply 50% to 65% of the sample.

The germline V gene supplies CDR1 MNHEY and CDR2 SVGEGT. The cysteine opens and the phenylalanine closes a CDR3 of 15 amino acids. Only the CDR3 portion is preserved as DNA: 45 bases, with reading frame beginning at the first base. The germline V end is reduced by 5 bases and the J end by 5 bases; junction bases left unmatched: 11. The V and J segments used are TRBV6-2 or TRBV6-3 and TRBJ2-5, with TRBD1 identical over 7 junction bases. This receptor was identified in a man aged 55 to 69 in good health. Input material: blood. The encoded CDR3 is CASSRQPTGWETQYF. The nucleotide sequence reads as follows: TGTGCCAGCAGTCGGCAACCGACAGGGTGGGAGACCCAGTACTTC.